Listed below are T cell receptor beta chains from one sample, sequenced in a study of T cell changes during pregnancy in multiple sclerosis. Profiled with immunoSEQ multiplex PCR; TCRdb holds only in-frame clones, not every one. The data hold around 97,000 clones, with roughly 93% observed a single time. Source: peripheral blood, taken after pregnancy. Source of these receptors: a female donor with multiple sclerosis, enrolled in a pregnancy study. CDR3s include the opening cysteine and the closing phenylalanine or tryptophan. The order of the fields is V gene, J gene, clone size, CDR3 length, D gene, CDR3 protein, CDR3 DNA. The D gene is left open where the match is weak. Some rows have no size entry. The others give once, few or many, or a class for an expanded clone.

v_gene: TRBV7-6; j_gene: TRBJ2-5; abundance: few; len: 14; d_gene: -; CDR3aa: CASSLGGRSETQYF; CDR3nt: TGTGCCAGCAGCCTGGGGGGGCGGTCAGAGACCCAGTACTTC
v_gene: TRBV11-2; j_gene: TRBJ2-1; abundance: once; len: 13; d_gene: -; CDR3aa: CASRRTGGDEQFF; CDR3nt: TGTGCCAGCAGAAGGACGGGCGGGGATGAGCAGTTCTTC
v_gene: TRBV11-2; j_gene: TRBJ2-7; abundance: -; len: 15; d_gene: -; CDR3aa: CASSLGAGIPAEQYF; CDR3nt: TGTGCCAGCAGCTTAGGAGCGGGCATCCCAGCGGAGCAGTACTTC
v_gene: TRBV19; j_gene: TRBJ1-5; abundance: -; len: 14; d_gene: -; CDR3aa: CASSIRQGNQPQHF; CDR3nt: TGTGCCAGTAGTATTCGACAGGGCAATCAGCCCCAGCATTTT
v_gene: TRBV4-3; j_gene: TRBJ2-3; abundance: once; len: 19; d_gene: TRBD2; CDR3aa: CASSQDSRGGLTSTDTQYF; CDR3nt: TGCGCCAGCAGCCAAGACTCACGCGGGGGGCTTACTAGCACAGATACGCAGTATTTT
v_gene: TRBV21-1; j_gene: TRBJ2-1; abundance: -; len: 19; d_gene: -; CDR3aa: CASSKAPITGTIRHNEQFF; CDR3nt: TGTGCCAGCAGCAAAGCGCCCATAACCGGGACTATAAGACACAATGAGCAGTTCTTC
v_gene: TRBV2; j_gene: TRBJ1-1; abundance: -; len: 15; d_gene: TRBD1; CDR3aa: CASSAPGGSRTEAFF; CDR3nt: TGTGCCAGCAGTGCGCCAGGGGGCTCGCGGACTGAAGCTTTCTTT
v_gene: TRBV6-5; j_gene: TRBJ2-7; abundance: few; len: 11; d_gene: -; CDR3aa: CASATVYEQYF; CDR3nt: TGTGCCAGCGCCACAGTCTACGAGCAGTACTTC
v_gene: TRBV4-1; j_gene: TRBJ2-1; abundance: -; len: 17; d_gene: TRBD2; CDR3aa: CASSQRRGESSYNEQFF; CDR3nt: TGCGCCAGCAGCCAACGGCGGGGGGAGAGCTCCTACAATGAGCAGTTCTTC
v_gene: TRBV18; j_gene: TRBJ2-7; abundance: -; len: 14; d_gene: TRBD2; CDR3aa: CASSRDYGAYEQYF; CDR3nt: TGTGCCAGCTCACGGGACTATGGGGCCTACGAGCAGTACTTC
v_gene: TRBV7-9; j_gene: TRBJ2-7; abundance: -; len: 13; d_gene: -; CDR3aa: CASSILSGDEQYF; CDR3nt: TGTGCCAGCAGCATCCTATCAGGGGACGAGCAGTACTTC
v_gene: TRBV27; j_gene: TRBJ1-1; abundance: few; len: 14; d_gene: -; CDR3aa: CASRHRDMNTEAFF; CDR3nt: TGTGCCAGCAGACACAGGGACATGAACACTGAAGCTTTCTTT
v_gene: TRBV29-1; j_gene: TRBJ1-1; abundance: -; len: 12; d_gene: -; CDR3aa: CSVGGGLTEAFF; CDR3nt: TGCAGCGTTGGCGGGGGGCTCACTGAAGCTTTCTTT
v_gene: TRBV7-3; j_gene: TRBJ2-2; abundance: once; len: 14; d_gene: -; CDR3aa: CASSPTGLTGELFF; CDR3nt: TGTGCCAGCAGCCCGACGGGGTTAACCGGGGAGCTGTTTTTT
v_gene: TRBV7-9; j_gene: TRBJ2-5; abundance: -; len: 16; d_gene: -; CDR3aa: CASSLAGGAEGETQYF; CDR3nt: TGTGCCAGCAGCTTAGCCGGGGGAGCGGAGGGGGAGACCCAGTACTTC
v_gene: TRBV11-2; j_gene: TRBJ2-3; abundance: -; len: 13; d_gene: -; CDR3aa: CASSLSPVNTQYF; CDR3nt: TGTGCCAGCAGCTTATCCCCCGTTAATACGCAGTATTTT
v_gene: TRBV15; j_gene: TRBJ2-1; abundance: -; len: 17; d_gene: TRBD2; CDR3aa: CATSRDRVAGVLDEQFF; CDR3nt: TGTGCCACCAGCAGAGATCGAGTAGCGGGCGTCTTAGATGAGCAGTTCTTC
v_gene: TRBV28; j_gene: TRBJ1-5; abundance: -; len: 14; d_gene: TRBD1; CDR3aa: CASSLRTGHQPQHF; CDR3nt: TGTGCCAGCAGTTTAAGGACAGGGCATCAGCCCCAGCATTTT
v_gene: TRBV7-6; j_gene: TRBJ1-5; abundance: few; len: 14; d_gene: -; CDR3aa: CASSLQGSREPQHF; CDR3nt: TGTGCCAGCAGCTTACAGGGGAGCAGGGAGCCCCAGCATTTT
v_gene: TRBV11-3; j_gene: TRBJ2-5; abundance: -; len: 13; d_gene: -; CDR3aa: CASSLTTWETQYF; CDR3nt: TGTGCCAGCAGCTTGACGACTTGGGAGACCCAGTACTTC
v_gene: TRBV30; j_gene: TRBJ2-5; abundance: -; len: 13; d_gene: -; CDR3aa: CAWSVNRQETQYF; CDR3nt: TGTGCCTGGAGTGTGAACAGACAAGAGACCCAGTACTTC
v_gene: TRBV6-5; j_gene: TRBJ2-1; abundance: -; len: 13; d_gene: -; CDR3aa: CASSYIRGNEQFF; CDR3nt: TGTGCCAGCAGTTATATTAGGGGGAATGAGCAGTTCTTC
v_gene: TRBV10-3; j_gene: TRBJ2-3; abundance: -; len: 15; d_gene: TRBD1; CDR3aa: CAISTGTGVTDTQYF; CDR3nt: TGTGCCATCAGTACCGGGACAGGGGTCACAGATACGCAGTATTTT
v_gene: TRBV18; j_gene: TRBJ1-1; abundance: once; len: 13; d_gene: -; CDR3aa: CASSPPRGVEAFF; CDR3nt: TGTGCCAGCTCACCTCCCCGGGGGGTTGAAGCTTTCTTT
v_gene: TRBV6-5; j_gene: TRBJ2-7; abundance: -; len: 16; d_gene: TRBD2; CDR3aa: CASSYPGLAGTYEQYF; CDR3nt: TGTGCCAGCAGTTACCCAGGACTAGCGGGGACCTACGAGCAGTACTTC
v_gene: TRBV6-4; j_gene: TRBJ2-5; abundance: -; len: 15; d_gene: -; CDR3aa: CASSARGRPKETQYF; CDR3nt: TGTGCCAGCAGTGCCAGGGGACGGCCTAAAGAGACCCAGTACTTC
v_gene: TRBV11-2; j_gene: TRBJ2-4; abundance: -; len: 17; d_gene: TRBD1; CDR3aa: CASTKLQDRAAKNIQYF; CDR3nt: TGTGCCAGCACCAAGCTTCAAGACAGGGCGGCCAAAAACATTCAGTACTTC
v_gene: TRBV11-3; j_gene: TRBJ2-3; abundance: -; len: 15; d_gene: TRBD1; CDR3aa: CASSVDRELTDTQYF; CDR3nt: TGTGCCAGCAGCGTTGACAGGGAACTCACAGATACGCAGTATTTT